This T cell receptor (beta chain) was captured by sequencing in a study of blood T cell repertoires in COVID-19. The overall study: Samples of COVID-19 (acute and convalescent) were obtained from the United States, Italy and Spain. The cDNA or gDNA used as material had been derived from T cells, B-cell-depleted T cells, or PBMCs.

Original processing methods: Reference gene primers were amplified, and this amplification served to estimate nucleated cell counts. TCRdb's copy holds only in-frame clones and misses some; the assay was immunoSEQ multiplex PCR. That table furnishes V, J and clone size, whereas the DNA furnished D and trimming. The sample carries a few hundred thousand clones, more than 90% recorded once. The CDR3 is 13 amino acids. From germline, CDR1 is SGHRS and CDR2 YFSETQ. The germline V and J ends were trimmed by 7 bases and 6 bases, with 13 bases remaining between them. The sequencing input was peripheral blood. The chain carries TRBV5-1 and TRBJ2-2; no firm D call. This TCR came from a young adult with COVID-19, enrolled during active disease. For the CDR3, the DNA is TGCGCCAGCCATAGCACGCCAGCCGGGGAGCTGTTTTTT. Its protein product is CASHSTPAGELFF.